These 30 T cell receptor beta chains share one sample of origin, sequenced in a study of shared clonotypes between healthy human individuals. Here immunoSEQ multiplex PCR was the method, and the copy in TCRdb shows in-frame clones only, minus some. The data show over a million clones, roughly 74% seen once. Sequenced sample: memory CD4+ T cells from PBMCs. Subset given: CD45RA-negative fraction. The receptors here all came from a man aged 18 to 30 in good health. Some clones in this sample may be carry-over from other donors' samples.

The chain couples TRBV7-9 to TRBJ2-5; 7 positions agree with TRBD2. V dropped 5 bases and J dropped 4; count of bases not matched to a gene: 7. Germline lookup yields CDR1 SEHNR and CDR2 FQNEAQ (reference sequence). There are 14 residues in the CDR3. The CDR3: CASSDGPGGETQYF. Written as DNA, the CDR3 is TGTGCCAGCAGCGACGGACCGGGGGGAGAGACCCAGTACTTC.

The chain links TRBV27 to TRBJ1-5; D is uncertain. Germline V gives CDR1 MNHEY, CDR2 SMNVEV (reference sequence). The V gene lost 8 bases and the J gene lost 1 base, with 18 bases spanning the gap. The CDR3 contains 16 residues. The CDR3 is CASERTEGYSNQPQHF. The CDR3 DNA is TGTGCCAGCGAGCGGACTGAAGGGTACAGCAATCAGCCCCAGCATTTT.

V is TRBV6-4 and J is TRBJ1-1; D is unresolved. Germline V lookup: CDR1 MRHNA, CDR2 SNTAGT. The CDR3 runs 13 residues. V was cut by 0 bases and J by 3 bases, with 5 bases left in between. The CDR3 DNA sequence: TGTGCCAGCAGTGACTCGATTGACACTGAAGCTTTCTTT. Protein product: CASSDSIDTEAFF.

The chain joins TRBV5-1 to TRBJ1-1, with D possibly being TRBD1 (6 bases). The CDR3 consists of 15 residues. Deletions cut 4 bases from V and 1 base from J, with 14 bases between. Germline V gives CDR1 SGHRS, CDR2 YFSETQ. As DNA, the CDR3 is TGCGCCAGCAGCCCCCAGGCAGGGGAGAACACTGAAGCTTTCTTT. This gives the protein CASSPQAGENTEAFF. Combining the CDR3 with reference TRBV5-1 and TRBJ1-1 gives the whole variable domain KAGVTQTPRYLIKTRGQQVTLSCSPISGHRSVSWYQQTPGQGLQFLFEYFSETQRNKGNFPGRFSGRQFSNSRSEMNVSTLELGDSALYLCASSPQAGENTEAFFGQGTRLTVV.

This clone was seen a handful of times. Distinct nucleotide sequences in the sample also encode this CDR3. The CDR3 sequence is CASSEDLNTEAFF. As DNA, the CDR3 is TGTGCCAGCAGTGAAGACCTGAACACTGAAGCTTTCTTT. V and J are TRBV6-1 and TRBJ1-1; D is unclear. The CDR3 spans 13 residues. Trimming stripped 1 base from V and 0 bases from J, with 3 bases between. In germline, CDR1 is MNHNS, CDR2 SASEGT.

V and J are TRBV5-1 and TRBJ1-1, with D perhaps matching TRBD1 (5 bases). The CDR3 length is 13 residues. Germline CDR1 is SGHRS and CDR2 is YFSETQ. V lost 4 bases to trimming and J lost 11 bases, with 18 bases between them. Written as DNA, the CDR3 is TGCGCCAGCAGCCATCCAGAGGGGCCCCCGGCTTTCTTT. It is translated as CASSHPEGPPAFF.

This clone was seen at least ten times. V usage is TRBV20-1 and J usage is TRBJ1-1, with D possibly matching TRBD1 (6 bases). V shed 6 bases and J shed 4 bases, with 9 bases lying between them. In germline, CDR1 is DFQATT, CDR2 SNEGSKA (reference sequence). The CDR3 is 11 residues long. The CDR3 region has the DNA TGCAGTGCCGGGGGCGCCACTGAAGCTTTCTTT. It is translated as CSAGGATEAFF.

The CDR3 sequence: CASSQGTGYTEAFF. CDR3 nucleotides: TGCGCCAGCAGCCAAGGGACGGGCTACACTGAAGCTTTCTTT. The chain uses TRBV5-1 and TRBJ1-1; D is possibly TRBD1 (5 bases). V lost 4 bases and J lost 3, with 13 bases in between. Germline V CDR1 and CDR2: SGHRS, YFSETQ. The CDR3 sequence is 14 residues long.

This sequence joins TRBV4-1 and TRBJ2-2; D unresolved. Germline-derived CDR1 and CDR2 are MGHRA and YSYEKL. The germline V and J ends were trimmed by 0 bases and 8 bases, with 10 bases remaining between them. The CDR3 loop spans 14 amino acids. The CDR3 sequence is CASSQDGASGELFF. CDR3 DNA sequence: TGCGCCAGCAGCCAAGACGGTGCGTCAGGGGAGCTGTTTTTT.

The V and J genes are TRBV19 and TRBJ2-1; D may be TRBD2 (5 bases). With 6 bases removed from V and 3 bases from J, the gap between germline ends came to 9 bases. Germline V CDR1 and CDR2: LNHDA, SQIVND (reference sequence). The CDR3 extends over 13 amino acids. The CDR3 loop is CASRFGNYNEQFF. The CDR3 DNA sequence: TGTGCCAGTAGATTCGGGAACTACAATGAGCAGTTCTTC.

The chain carries TRBV7-9 and TRBJ2-7; 9 nucleotides agree with TRBD2. CDR1 is SEHNR, CDR2 FQNEAQ, per germline (reference sequence). Germline trimming cut 0 bases from V and 2 bases from J; bases unmatched to any gene: 5. The CDR3 spans 16 residues. The CDR3 DNA follows: TGTGCCAGCAGCTTAGCTGTAGCGGGAGCAACCTACGAGCAGTACTTC. Translating gives CASSLAVAGATYEQYF.

In its sample, this clone was seen many times. This CDR3 is also generated by other DNA sequences in the sample. The chain combines TRBV5-1 with TRBJ2-1; D is possibly TRBD2 (5 bases). V lost 0 bases and J lost 5, with 12 bases in between. CDR1 and CDR2 (germline): SGHRS, YFSETQ. The CDR3 is made up of 15 amino acids. The chain's CDR3 is CASSLGLAQNNEQFF. DNA for the CDR3: TGCGCCAGCAGCTTGGGGCTAGCACAAAACAATGAGCAGTTCTTC.

Concerning this clone itself: Other DNA sequences in this specimen translate into the identical CDR3. The chain employs TRBV6-1 and TRBJ2-7, with D uncertain. V lost 2 bases and J 3 bases, leaving 5 bases between the germline ends. Germline V gene data show CDR1 as MNHNS and CDR2 as SASEGT. This CDR3 is 12 amino acids long. CDR3 region: CASSEMGYEQYF. The CDR3 nucleotides are TGTGCCAGCAGTGAAATGGGCTACGAGCAGTACTTC.

This chain connects TRBV7-9 to TRBJ2-6, with D hard to call. Per germline, CDR1 SEHNR and CDR2 FQNEAQ (reference sequence). Trimming left V 8 bases short and J 4 bases short, with 6 bases between. The CDR3 extends over 12 amino acids. The CDR3 loop reads CASAPGANVLTF. CDR3 DNA sequence: TGTGCCAGCGCACCCGGGGCCAACGTCCTGACTTTC.

The chain couples TRBV4-1 to TRBJ2-5; 8 bases match TRBD1. Losses at the gene ends were 2 bases for V and 5 bases for J; bases not matched to a gene: 7. The length of the CDR3 is 15 residues. Germline V lookup: CDR1 MGHRA, CDR2 YSYEKL. The CDR3: CASSQRQGIGETQYF. Here the CDR3 DNA reads TGCGCCAGCAGCCAACGACAGGGGATCGGGGAGACCCAGTACTTC.

This chain joins TRBV30 and TRBJ1-1, with D unresolved. This CDR3 comprises 12 residues. Germline CDR1 is GTSNPN and CDR2 is SVGIG (reference sequence). The germline V and J ends were trimmed by 5 bases and 4 bases, with 11 bases remaining between them. CDR3: CAWGVLTTEAFF. For the CDR3, the DNA is TGTGCCTGGGGGGTTTTGACCACTGAAGCTTTCTTT. The full variable domain, in which reference TRBV30 and TRBJ1-1 provide the parts outside the CDR3, is SQTIHQWPATLVQPVGSPLSLECTVEGTSNPNLYWYRQAAGRGLQLLFYSVGIGQISSEVPQNLSASRPQDRQFILSSKKLLLSDSGFYLCAWGVLTTEAFFGQGTRLTVV.

The chain recombines TRBV28 with TRBJ1-3; maybe TRBD1 (5 bases). The V end was cut by 8 bases, the J end by 5 bases, with 16 bases between. The germline V gene encodes CDR1 MDHEN and CDR2 SYDVKM. The CDR3 totals 14 residues. The CDR3 DNA reads TGTGCCAGCGGGTCCGGGGACCTCCGAAACACCATATATTTT. Amino acid sequence: CASGSGDLRNTIYF.

J is TRBJ1-2 and V is TRBV6-1; D may be TRBD1 (5 bases). Trimming left V 7 bases short and J 4 bases short, with 13 bases between. CDR3 length: 13 residues. The germline V gene has CDR1 MNHNS and CDR2 SASEGT. The CDR3 sequence: CASMVGDIYGYTF. The DNA for the CDR3 is TGTGCCAGCATGGTGGGGGATATCTATGGCTACACCTTC.

In its sample, this clone was seen once. The rearrangement uses TRBV7-3 and TRBJ2-5; TRBD2 matches at 9 bases. After removal of 9 bases from V and 4 bases from J, the junction contained 15 bases not matched to a gene. The CDR3 contains 16 residues. Germline V gives CDR1 SGHTA, CDR2 FQGTGA. CDR3 residues: CASSRGQAGGVETQYF. As DNA, the CDR3 is TGTGCCAGTAGCCGGGGTCAAGCGGGAGGAGTAGAGACCCAGTACTTC.

The V gene is TRBV18, the J gene TRBJ2-6; no clear D. Germline V gene data show CDR1 as KGHSH and CDR2 as LQKENI. V was clipped by 3 bases and J by 0 bases, with 9 bases between them. The CDR3 length is 16 residues. The DNA of the CDR3 is TGTGCCAGCTCACCCCGGCTGGACTCTGGGGCCAACGTCCTGACTTTC. Residues: CASSPRLDSGANVLTF.

The chain uses TRBV9 and TRBJ2-2; D gene ambiguous. Trimming took off 4 bases at V and 6 bases at J, with 13 bases between the two ends. The germline CDR1 and CDR2 sequences are SGDLS and YYNGEE. The length of the CDR3 is 14 residues. The CDR3 DNA reads as TGTGCCAGCAGCCGCTCTTTTGGGGCCGGGGAGCTGTTTTTT. Translated, it gives CASSRSFGAGELFF.

Turning to this clone: Different DNA sequences within this sample yield the same CDR3. The J gene is TRBJ2-6, the V gene TRBV18; weak D call: TRBD1 (5 bases). V shed 3 bases and J shed 0 bases, with 6 bases lying between them. CDR1 is KGHSH, CDR2 LQKENI, per germline. This CDR3 region has 15 residues. CDR3 region: CASSPGPSGANVLTF. In DNA form, the CDR3 reads TGTGCCAGCTCACCGGGGCCCTCTGGGGCCAACGTCCTGACTTTC.

V gene TRBV2 combines with J gene TRBJ2-5; 8 bases are shared with TRBD1. Trimming removed 5 bases from V and 4 bases from J; junction bases left unmatched: 6. This CDR3 has 14 amino acids. CDR1 and CDR2 (germline): SNHLY, FYNNEI. CDR3 DNA: TGTGCCAGCAGTTGGGGACAGGTAATAGAGACCCAGTACTTC. This sequence encodes CASSWGQVIETQYF. The variable domain in full, completed from reference TRBV2 and TRBJ2-5, reads EPEVTQTPSHQVTQMGQEVILRCVPISNHLYFYWYRQILGQKVEFLVSFYNNEISEKSEIFDDQFSVERPDGSNFTLKIRSTKLEDSAMYFCASSWGQVIETQYFGPGTRLLVL.

This clone was found many times. This rearrangement joins TRBV2 to TRBJ2-1; 7 bases are a match to TRBD1. The J segment lost 6 bases and the V segment lost 5 bases, leaving 7 bases of the junction unmatched. The germline V gene has CDR1 SNHLY and CDR2 FYNNEI. This CDR3 is 14 amino acids long. The CDR3 DNA sequence: TGTGCCAGCAGTCCTGCCCGACAGGGCAATGAGCAGTTCTTC. It codes for CASSPARQGNEQFF.

In its sample, this clone was seen a few times. V and J are TRBV6-1 and TRBJ1-5; 7 bases line up with TRBD1. V dropped 4 bases and J dropped 0; count of bases not matched to a gene: 9. CDR1 is MNHNS, CDR2 SASEGT, per germline. The CDR3 is 17 residues long. This chain's CDR3 is CASSAGQDAYSNQPQHF. CDR3 nucleotide sequence: TGTGCCAGCAGTGCAGGACAGGACGCCTATAGCAATCAGCCCCAGCATTTT.

CDR3 amino acids: CASTPTLPTAYNEQFF. The CDR3 DNA is TGTGCCAGTACCCCGACCCTCCCGACAGCGTACAATGAGCAGTTCTTC. This chain joins TRBV19 and TRBJ2-1; D is possibly TRBD1 (5 bases). Per germline, CDR1 LNHDA and CDR2 SQIVND (reference sequence). The CDR3 runs to 16 residues. V was cut by 7 bases and J by 4 bases, with 20 bases left in between.

The gene calls are TRBV5-4 and TRBJ2-1; no clear D gene. This CDR3 spans 13 amino acids. Trimming pared 0 bases from V and 6 bases from J, leaving 7 bases between. Germline CDR1 is SGHNT and CDR2 is YYREEE (reference sequence). The CDR3 nucleotides read TGTGCCAGCAGCTTGGGGCTACGCAATGAGCAGTTCTTC. Protein: CASSLGLRNEQFF.

This clone has just a few counts. The chain combines TRBV19 with TRBJ1-2; 7 positions agree with TRBD1. Germline loops: CDR1 LNHDA, CDR2 SQIVND (reference sequence). The CDR3 is made up of 15 amino acids. V lost 7 bases to trimming and J lost 0 bases; unmatched junction nucleotides: 8. CDR3 sequence: CASTWDSHSNYGYTF. In nucleotides, the CDR3 is TGTGCCAGTACCTGGGACAGTCACTCTAACTATGGCTACACCTTC.

The chain carries TRBV6-1 and TRBJ1-5, with TRBD1 identical over 7 bases. This CDR3 is 14 amino acids long. Per the germline V gene, CDR1 is MNHNS and CDR2 is SASEGT. The V gene end was trimmed by 7 bases and the J gene end by 6 bases; junction bases not matched to a gene: 9. The CDR3 DNA reads as TGTGCCAGCACCGCCGACAGGGCCCGTCAGCCCCAGCATTTT. This codes for CASTADRARQPQHF.

Concerning this clone: Distinct nucleotide sequences in the sample also encode this CDR3. The V gene is TRBV7-9, the J gene TRBJ1-4; maybe TRBD1 (5 bases). CDR1 and CDR2 (germline): SEHNR, FQNEAQ (reference sequence). CDR3 length equals 15 residues. Trimming cost V 1 base and J 2 bases, with 8 bases left between them. The CDR3 DNA reads as TGTGCCAGCAGCTTAGACAGGTCTACTAATGAAAAACTGTTTTTT. This gives the protein CASSLDRSTNEKLFF.